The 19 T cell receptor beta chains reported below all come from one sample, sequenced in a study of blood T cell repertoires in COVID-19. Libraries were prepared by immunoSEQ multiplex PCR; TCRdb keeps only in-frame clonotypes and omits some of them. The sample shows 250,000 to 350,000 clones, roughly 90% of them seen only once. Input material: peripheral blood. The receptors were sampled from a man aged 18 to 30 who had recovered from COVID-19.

The CDR3 protein is CSVDGGSSYNEQFF. Written as DNA, the CDR3 is TGCAGCGTTGACGGCGGAAGCTCCTACAATGAGCAGTTCTTC. The chain couples TRBV29-1 to TRBJ2-1; D gene ambiguous. The length of the CDR3 is 14 residues. Between the trimmed V and J ends, which lost 3 bases and 0 bases, there was a span of 9 bases. The germline gives CDR1 SQVTM, CDR2 ANQGSEA.

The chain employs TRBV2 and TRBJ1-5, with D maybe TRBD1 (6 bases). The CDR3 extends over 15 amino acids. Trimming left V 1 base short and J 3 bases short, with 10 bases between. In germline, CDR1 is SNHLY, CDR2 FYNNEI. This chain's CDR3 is CASSEGGRNNQPQHF. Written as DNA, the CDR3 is TGTGCCAGCAGTGAAGGGGGGCGAAACAATCAGCCCCAGCATTTT.

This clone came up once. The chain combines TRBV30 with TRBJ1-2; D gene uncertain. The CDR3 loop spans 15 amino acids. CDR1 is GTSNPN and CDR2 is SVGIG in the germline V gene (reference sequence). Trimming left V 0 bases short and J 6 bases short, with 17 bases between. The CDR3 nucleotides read TGTGCCTGGAGTGTAGTGCGGTTGGGTTCGGATGGCTACACCTTC. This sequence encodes CAWSVVRLGSDGYTF.

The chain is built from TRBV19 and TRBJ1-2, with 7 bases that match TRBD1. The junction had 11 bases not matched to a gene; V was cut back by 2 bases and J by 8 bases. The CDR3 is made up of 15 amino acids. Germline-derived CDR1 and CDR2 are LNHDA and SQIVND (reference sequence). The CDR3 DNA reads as TGTGCCAGTAGTATAATGGTACAGGGGCCCCAGGGCTACACCTTC. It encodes CASSIMVQGPQGYTF.

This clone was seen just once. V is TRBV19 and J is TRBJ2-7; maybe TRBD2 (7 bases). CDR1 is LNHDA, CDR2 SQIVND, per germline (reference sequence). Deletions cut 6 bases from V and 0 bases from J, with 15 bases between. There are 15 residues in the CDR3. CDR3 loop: CASSGGRGDSYEQYF. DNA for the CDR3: TGTGCCAGTAGCGGAGGGAGGGGGGACTCCTACGAGCAGTACTTC.

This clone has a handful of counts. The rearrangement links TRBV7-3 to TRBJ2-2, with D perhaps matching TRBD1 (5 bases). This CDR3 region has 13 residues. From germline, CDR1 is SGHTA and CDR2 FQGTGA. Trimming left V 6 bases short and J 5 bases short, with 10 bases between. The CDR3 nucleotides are TGTGCCAGCAGTCCTCGACAGACCGGGGAGCTGTTTTTT. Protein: CASSPRQTGELFF.

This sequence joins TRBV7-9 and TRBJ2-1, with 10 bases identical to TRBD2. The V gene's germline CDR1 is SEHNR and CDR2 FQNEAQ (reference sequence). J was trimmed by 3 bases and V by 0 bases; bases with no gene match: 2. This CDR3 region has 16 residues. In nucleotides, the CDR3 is TGTGCCAGCAGCTTAGCCCCTAGCGGGGGCTACAATGAGCAGTTCTTC. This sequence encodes CASSLAPSGGYNEQFF.

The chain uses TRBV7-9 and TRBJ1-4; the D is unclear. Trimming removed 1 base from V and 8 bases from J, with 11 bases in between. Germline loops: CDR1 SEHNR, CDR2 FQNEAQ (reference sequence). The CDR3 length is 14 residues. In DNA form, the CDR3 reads TGTGCCAGCAGCTTAGTCACAGTAAACGAAAAACTGTTTTTT. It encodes CASSLVTVNEKLFF.

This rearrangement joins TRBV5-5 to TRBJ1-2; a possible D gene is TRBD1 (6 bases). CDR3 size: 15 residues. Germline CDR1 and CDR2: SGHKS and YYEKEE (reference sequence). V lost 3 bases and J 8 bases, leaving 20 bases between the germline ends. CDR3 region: CASSSPFRGPWGYTF. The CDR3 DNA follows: TGTGCCAGCAGCTCACCGTTCAGGGGTCCGTGGGGCTACACCTTC.

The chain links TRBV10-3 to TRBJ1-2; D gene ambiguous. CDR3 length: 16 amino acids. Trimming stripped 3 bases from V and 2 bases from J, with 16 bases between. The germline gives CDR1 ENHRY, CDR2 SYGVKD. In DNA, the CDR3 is TGTGCCATCAGTGACTCCCCTAGTGGTGTAAACTATGGCTACACCTTC. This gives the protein CAISDSPSGVNYGYTF.

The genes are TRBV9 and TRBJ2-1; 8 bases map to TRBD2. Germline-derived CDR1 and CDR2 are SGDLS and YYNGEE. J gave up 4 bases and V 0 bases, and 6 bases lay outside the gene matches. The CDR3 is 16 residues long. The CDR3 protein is CASSVEGSGVYNEQFF. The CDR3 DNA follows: TGTGCCAGCAGCGTAGAGGGTAGCGGGGTATACAATGAGCAGTTCTTC.

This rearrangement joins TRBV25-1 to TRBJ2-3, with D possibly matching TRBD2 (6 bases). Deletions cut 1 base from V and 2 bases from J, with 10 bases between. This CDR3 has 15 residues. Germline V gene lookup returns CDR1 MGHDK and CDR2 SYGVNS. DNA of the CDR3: TGTGCCAGCAGTGAATTAACGGGAGACACAGATACGCAGTATTTT. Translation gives CASSELTGDTDTQYF.

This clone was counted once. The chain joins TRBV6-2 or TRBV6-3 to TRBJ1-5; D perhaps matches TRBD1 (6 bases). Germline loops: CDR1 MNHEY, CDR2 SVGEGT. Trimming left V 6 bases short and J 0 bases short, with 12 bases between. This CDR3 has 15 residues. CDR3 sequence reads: CASSPEGHSNQPQHF. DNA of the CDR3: TGTGCCAGCAGCCCCGAGGGACATAGCAATCAGCCCCAGCATTTT.

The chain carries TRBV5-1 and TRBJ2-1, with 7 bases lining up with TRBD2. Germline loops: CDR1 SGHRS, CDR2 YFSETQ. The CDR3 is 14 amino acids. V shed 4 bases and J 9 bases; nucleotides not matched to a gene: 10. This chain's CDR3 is CASSPGLPGGEQFF. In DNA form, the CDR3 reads TGCGCCAGCAGCCCCGGACTCCCGGGGGGTGAGCAGTTCTTC. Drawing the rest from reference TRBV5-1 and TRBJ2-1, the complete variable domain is KAGVTQTPRYLIKTRGQQVTLSCSPISGHRSVSWYQQTPGQGLQFLFEYFSETQRNKGNFPGRFSGRQFSNSRSEMNVSTLELGDSALYLCASSPGLPGGEQFFGPGTRLTVL.

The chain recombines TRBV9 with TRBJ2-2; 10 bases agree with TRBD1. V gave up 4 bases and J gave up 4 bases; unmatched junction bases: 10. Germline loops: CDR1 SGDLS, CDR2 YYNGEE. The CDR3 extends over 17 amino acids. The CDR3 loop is CASSPRGTGVVTGELFF. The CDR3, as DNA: TGTGCCAGCAGCCCCCGCGGGACAGGGGTTGTCACCGGGGAGCTGTTTTTT.

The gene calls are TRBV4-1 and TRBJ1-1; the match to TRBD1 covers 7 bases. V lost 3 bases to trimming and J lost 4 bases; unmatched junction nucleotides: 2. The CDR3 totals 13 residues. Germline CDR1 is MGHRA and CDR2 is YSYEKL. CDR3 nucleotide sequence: TGCGCCAGCAGCCAGACAGGGTTCACTGAAGCTTTCTTT. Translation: CASSQTGFTEAFF.

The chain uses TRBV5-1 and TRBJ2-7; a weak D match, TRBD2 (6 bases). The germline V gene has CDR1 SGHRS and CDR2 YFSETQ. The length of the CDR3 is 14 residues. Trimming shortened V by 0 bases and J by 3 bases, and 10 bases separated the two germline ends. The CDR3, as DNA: TGCGCCAGCAGCTTGGGGACGGGGGTCTACGAGCAGTACTTC. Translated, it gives CASSLGTGVYEQYF. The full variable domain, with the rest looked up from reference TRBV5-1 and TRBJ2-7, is KAGVTQTPRYLIKTRGQQVTLSCSPISGHRSVSWYQQTPGQGLQFLFEYFSETQRNKGNFPGRFSGRQFSNSRSEMNVSTLELGDSALYLCASSLGTGVYEQYFGPGTRLTVT.

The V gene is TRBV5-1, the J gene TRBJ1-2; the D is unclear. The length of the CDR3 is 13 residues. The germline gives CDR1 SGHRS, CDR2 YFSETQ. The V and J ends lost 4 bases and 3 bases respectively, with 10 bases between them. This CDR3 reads CASSEGEDYGYTF. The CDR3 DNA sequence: TGCGCCAGCAGCGAGGGCGAGGACTATGGCTACACCTTC.

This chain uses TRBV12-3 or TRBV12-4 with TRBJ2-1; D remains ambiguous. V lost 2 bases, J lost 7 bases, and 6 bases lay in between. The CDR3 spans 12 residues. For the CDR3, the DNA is TGTGCCAGCAGTTTACCCCTAAATGAGCAGTTCTTC. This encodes CASSLPLNEQFF.